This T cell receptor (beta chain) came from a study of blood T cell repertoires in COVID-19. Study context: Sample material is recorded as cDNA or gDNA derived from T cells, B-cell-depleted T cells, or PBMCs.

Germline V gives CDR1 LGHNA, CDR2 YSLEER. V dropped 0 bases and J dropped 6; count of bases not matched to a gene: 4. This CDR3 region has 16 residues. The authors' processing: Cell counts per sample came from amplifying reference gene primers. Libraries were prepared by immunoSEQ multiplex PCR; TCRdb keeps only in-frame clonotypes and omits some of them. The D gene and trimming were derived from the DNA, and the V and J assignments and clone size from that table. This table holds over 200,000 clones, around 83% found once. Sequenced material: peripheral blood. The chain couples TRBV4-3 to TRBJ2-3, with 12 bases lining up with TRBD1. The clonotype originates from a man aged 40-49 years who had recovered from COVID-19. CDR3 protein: CASSQEGQGARDTQYF. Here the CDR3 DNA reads TGCGCCAGCAGCCAAGAGGGACAGGGGGCGCGTGATACGCAGTATTTT.